This TCR beta chain is from a study of human T cells and chemical hapten exposure (dated by TCRdb to about 2021). Broadly, across the study: For sensitization, 2% DPC in acetone was applied to an approximately 2 cm by approximately 2 cm area of upper inner arm skin. Patients additionally received weekly therapeutic DPC doses to the scalp throughout the approximately 25-week study period. Patch testing was done on the upper back using Finn chambers containing 0.01% DPC, and results were scored after 6 days according to International Contact Dermatitis Research Group standards. Alopecia areata with under or over 50% scalp involvement, alopecia totalis and alopecia universalis were represented in the patient cohort, which was mostly female. Libraries were pooled for sequencing, and per-sample TCR yields varied mainly because of small differences in library volumes within the pool. This study followed changes in the peripheral blood TCR repertoire in vivo during primary and secondary sensitization of alopecia patients to the hapten diphenylcyclopropenone (DPC). Patient blood was sampled pre-sensitization (week 0) and at 2, 6 and about 24 weeks after DPC sensitization. Around 30 alopecia patients provided blood for TCR sequencing at one to four time points (pre-sensitization, 2, 6 and 24 weeks).

What the work shows at the level of the full study, not this receptor alone: Expanded TCRs formed significantly more large CDR3 similarity clusters than pre-sensitization or healthy control sets, consistent with antigen-driven responses. Because every patient had alopecia, a presumed autoimmune disease, the patients' immune response might differ from that of healthy individuals. Patch test score was positively correlated with the number of PT1 expanded TCRs, with significance at thresholds 8, 16 and 32 but not at 4. DPC sensitization did not change the number of TCRs with a frequency above 1 in 1000, and there was no evidence of changes in global repertoire structure. Repeated subsampling changed both the strength of the expansion versus patch-test correlation and the threshold at which the correlation became significant.

The time point label on this specimen signifies: patch test 3, about 24 weeks after DPC sensitization. Read against the paper, the sample's treatment or condition label means: therapeutic diphenylcyclopropenone sensitization with weekly scalp DPC. Blood at each patch-test visit was drawn before the patch test was applied. Eligible patients were aged 18 to 70, diagnosed with alopecia, deemed suitable for DPC therapy, and excluded if pregnant. Total RNA was extracted from unfractionated whole blood that had been collected in Tempus Blood RNA tubes. The library relied on RACE. Sequencing was performed on a NextSeq 500. During library preparation, unique molecular identifiers were attached to individual cDNA molecules so that TCRs could be counted quantitatively and reproducibly. From each blood RNA sample, both TCR alpha and TCR beta chains were sequenced. The study's own analysis went as follows. A median of around 100,000 TCRs per sample was observed, with a range of about 20,000 to 700,000. V, J and CDR3 annotation of the TCR reads was carried out using the Decombinator software suite. Every sample was subsampled to the same number of TCRs (28,000) for the PS versus PT1 abundance plots. TCRs were defined as expanded if absent before sensitization and observed at least eight times at the 2-week time point. TCRdb applied fastp at Q25 and MiXCR to the public reads, then kept only in-frame beta chains. Each CDR3 protein gets just one entry, which takes the most common genes and DNA from the rows behind it. TCRdb's processing, not the authors', yielded these V and J calls. The sample table records about 190,000 distinct CDR3 sequences; around 25% of these occur just once. The ten largest clones take up around 2.5% of the sample.

Between the V and J ends, shortened by 6 bases and 1 base respectively, the junction contains 7 bases. Including cysteine and phenylalanine, the CDR3 has 11 amino acids. The entry retains the CDR3 DNA only, 33 bases that are in frame from base 1. Via the germline V gene, CDR1 is SQVTM and CDR2 ANQGSEA. Of note for this clonotype: Its cognate antigen has yet to be identified. No qualities accompany the bases; no much larger clone lies one base away.

The TCR sequence derives from a woman between 40 and 50 years old with alopecia areata. Some clones in this sample may be carry-over from other donors' samples. The sequence joins TRBV29-1 to TRBJ2-7; the D gene is possibly TRBD2, with 5 bases matching. Sequencing used whole blood, obtained in connection with sensitization to the hapten diphenylcyclopropenone (DPC). The nucleotides are TGCAGCGTGGGAGAATCCTACGAGCAGTACTTC. Translated, it reads CSVGESYEQYF.